These 6 T cell receptor beta chains were all obtained from the same sample, sequenced in a study of blood T cell repertoires in COVID-19. Repertoires were generated with immunoSEQ multiplex PCR, while TCRdb's copy carries only in-frame clones and drops some. The sample carries around 200,000 clones, about 89% recorded once. The sample consisted of peripheral blood. These receptors all come from a man aged 40-55 years with active or convalescent COVID-19.

The chain joins TRBV29-1 to TRBJ2-2; TRBD2 is a possible D gene (6 bases). The CDR3 extends over 12 amino acids. Trimming stripped 5 bases from V and 7 bases from J, with 11 bases between. CDR1 and CDR2 from the germline V gene are SQVTM and ANQGSEA. CDR3 protein: CSVRSGDGELFF. CDR3 DNA: TGCAGCGTTCGCTCGGGAGACGGGGAGCTGTTTTTT.

The gene calls are TRBV6-1 and TRBJ1-5; D unclear. Looked up from germline, CDR1 is MNHNS and CDR2 is SASEGT. Between the trimmed V and J ends, which lost 10 bases and 4 bases, there was a span of 17 bases. The CDR3 is 14 residues long. The CDR3, as DNA: TGTGCCACCCGAGACCAGAGAGGGAATCAGCCCCAGCATTTT. The encoded protein is CATRDQRGNQPQHF.

This sequence joins TRBV11-2 and TRBJ2-5; 15 bases are a match to TRBD2. J lost 0 bases, V lost 6 bases, and 5 bases had no gene match. The CDR3 is 17 residues long. Germline V lookup: CDR1 SGHAT, CDR2 FQNNGV. The CDR3 is CASRRGTSGRYQETQYF. In DNA form, the CDR3 reads TGTGCCAGCAGACGAGGGACTAGCGGGAGGTACCAAGAGACCCAGTACTTC.

The gene calls are TRBV5-8 and TRBJ1-2; TRBD1 agrees at 10 bases. CDR3 length: 13 residues. After removal of 3 bases from V and 14 bases from J, the junction contained 10 bases not matched to a gene. CDR1 is SGHTS and CDR2 is YDEGEE in the germline V gene. In DNA, the CDR3 is TGTGCCAGCAGCTCTTATACCGGGACAGGGGAGACCTTC. This sequence encodes CASSSYTGTGETF.

This clone occurred once. The genes are TRBV3-1 (or the pseudogene TRBV3-2) and TRBJ1-2; unclear D gene. Germline V lookup: CDR1 LGHDT, CDR2 YNNKEL (reference sequence). The CDR3 is 15 residues long. Trimming pared 1 base from V and 0 bases from J, leaving 9 bases between. Written as DNA, the CDR3 is TGTGCCAGCAGCCAAGTTGGGCCGACTAACTATGGCTACACCTTC. It translates to CASSQVGPTNYGYTF.

This clone was observed once. As DNA, the CDR3 is TGCGCCAGCAGCCAAGACTCCCAGGGGGGACAGCCCCAGCATTTT. This translates into CASSQDSQGGQPQHF. The chain employs TRBV4-3 and TRBJ1-5; 7 bases align to TRBD1. Germline V gene data show CDR1 as LGHNA and CDR2 as YSLEER. This CDR3 region has 15 residues. V shed 0 bases, J shed 7 bases, and the junction held 6 bases outside the gene matches.